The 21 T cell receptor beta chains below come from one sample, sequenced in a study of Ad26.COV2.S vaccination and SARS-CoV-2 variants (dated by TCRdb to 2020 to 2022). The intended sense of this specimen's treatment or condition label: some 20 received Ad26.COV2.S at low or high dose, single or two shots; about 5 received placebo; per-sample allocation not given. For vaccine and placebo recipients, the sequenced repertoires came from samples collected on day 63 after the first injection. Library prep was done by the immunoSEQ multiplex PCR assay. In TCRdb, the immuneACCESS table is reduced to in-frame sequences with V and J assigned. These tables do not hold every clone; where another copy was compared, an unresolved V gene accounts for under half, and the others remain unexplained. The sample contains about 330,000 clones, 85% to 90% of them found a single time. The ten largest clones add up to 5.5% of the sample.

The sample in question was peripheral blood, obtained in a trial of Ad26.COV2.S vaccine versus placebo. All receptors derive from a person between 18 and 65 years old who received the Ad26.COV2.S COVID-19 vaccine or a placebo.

CDR3 bases: TGTGCCAGCAGTGCCTATAACACCGGGGAGCTGTTTTTT. This sequence encodes CASSAYNTGELFF. The chain uses TRBV25-1 and TRBJ2-2; D is unclear. Trimming took off 4 bases at V and 2 bases at J, with 5 bases between the two ends. Germline V gives CDR1 MGHDK, CDR2 SYGVNS. The CDR3 length is 13 residues.

The DNA for the CDR3 is TGTGCCAGCTCACCAGGGACTTCGCGCTCCTACGAGCAGTACGTC. Protein sequence: CASSPGTSRSYEQYV. V and J are TRBV18 and TRBJ2-7; possibly TRBD2 for D (6 bases). The germline V gene has CDR1 KGHSH and CDR2 LQKENI. V was cut by 2 bases and J by 0 bases, with 11 bases left in between. The CDR3 is 15 residues long.

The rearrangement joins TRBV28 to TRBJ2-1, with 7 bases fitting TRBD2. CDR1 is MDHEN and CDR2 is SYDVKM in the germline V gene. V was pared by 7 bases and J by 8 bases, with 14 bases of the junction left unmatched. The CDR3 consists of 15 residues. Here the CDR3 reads CASTRLAPIQYEQFF. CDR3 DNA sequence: TGTGCCAGCACCAGACTAGCCCCAATTCAGTATGAGCAGTTCTTC.

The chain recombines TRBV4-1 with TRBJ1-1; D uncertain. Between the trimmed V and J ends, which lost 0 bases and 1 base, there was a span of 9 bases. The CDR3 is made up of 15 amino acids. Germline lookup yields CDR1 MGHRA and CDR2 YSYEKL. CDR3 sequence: CASSQEGRANTEAFF. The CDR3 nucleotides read TGCGCCAGCAGCCAAGAGGGCCGAGCGAACACTGAAGCTTTCTTT.

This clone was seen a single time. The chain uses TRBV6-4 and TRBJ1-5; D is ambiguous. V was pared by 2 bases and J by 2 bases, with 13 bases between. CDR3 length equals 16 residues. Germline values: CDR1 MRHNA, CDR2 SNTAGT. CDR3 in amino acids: CASSDPCLNGNQPQHF. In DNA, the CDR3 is TGTGCCAGCAGTGACCCTTGTCTAAATGGCAATCAGCCCCAGCATTTT.

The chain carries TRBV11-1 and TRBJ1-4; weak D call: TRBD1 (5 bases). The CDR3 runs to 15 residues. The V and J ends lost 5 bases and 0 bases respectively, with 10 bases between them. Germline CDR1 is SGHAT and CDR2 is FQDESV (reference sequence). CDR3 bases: TGTGCCAGCAGCCGACAGTCAGCAACTAATGAAAAACTGTTTTTT. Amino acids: CASSRQSATNEKLFF.

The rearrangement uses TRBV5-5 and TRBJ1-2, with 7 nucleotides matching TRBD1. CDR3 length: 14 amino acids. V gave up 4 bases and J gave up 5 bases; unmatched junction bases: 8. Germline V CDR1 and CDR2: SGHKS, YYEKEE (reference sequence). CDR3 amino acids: CASSPTGEGYGYTF. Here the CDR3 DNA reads TGTGCCAGCAGCCCCACAGGGGAAGGATATGGCTACACCTTC. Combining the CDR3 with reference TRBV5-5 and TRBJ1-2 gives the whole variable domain DAGVTQSPTHLIKTRGQQVTLRCSPISGHKSVSWYQQVLGQGPQFIFQYYEKEERGRGNFPDRFSARQFPNYSSELNVNALLLGDSALYLCASSPTGEGYGYTFGSGTRLTVV.

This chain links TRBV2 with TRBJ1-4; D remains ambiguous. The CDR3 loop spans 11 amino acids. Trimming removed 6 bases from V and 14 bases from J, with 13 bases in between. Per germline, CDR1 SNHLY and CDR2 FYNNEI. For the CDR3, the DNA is TGTGCCAGCAGAGTAACGTACATGCTGTTTTTT. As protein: CASRVTYMLFF.

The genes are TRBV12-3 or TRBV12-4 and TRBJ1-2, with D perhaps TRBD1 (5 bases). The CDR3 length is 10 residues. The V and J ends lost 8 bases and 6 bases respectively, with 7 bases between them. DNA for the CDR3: TGTGCCAGCGCCAGGGATGGCTACACCTTC. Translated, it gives CASARDGYTF.

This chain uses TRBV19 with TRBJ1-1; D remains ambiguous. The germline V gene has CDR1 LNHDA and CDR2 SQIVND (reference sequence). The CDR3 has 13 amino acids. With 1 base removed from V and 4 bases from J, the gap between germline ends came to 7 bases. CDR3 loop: CASSIVGSTEAFF. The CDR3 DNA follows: TGTGCCAGTAGTATAGTCGGGTCCACTGAAGCTTTCTTT.

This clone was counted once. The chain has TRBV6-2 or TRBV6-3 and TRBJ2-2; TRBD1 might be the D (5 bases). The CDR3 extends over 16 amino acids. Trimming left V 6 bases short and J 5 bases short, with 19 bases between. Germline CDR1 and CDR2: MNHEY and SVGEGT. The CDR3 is CASSWSPGQGTGELFF. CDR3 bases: TGTGCCAGCAGCTGGTCCCCAGGGCAGGGAACCGGGGAGCTGTTTTTT.

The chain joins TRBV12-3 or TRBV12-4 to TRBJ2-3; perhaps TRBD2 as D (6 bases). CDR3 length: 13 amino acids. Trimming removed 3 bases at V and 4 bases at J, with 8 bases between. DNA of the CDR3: TGTGCCAGCAGTTTGGGGGGACCAGATACGCAGTATTTT. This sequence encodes CASSLGGPDTQYF.

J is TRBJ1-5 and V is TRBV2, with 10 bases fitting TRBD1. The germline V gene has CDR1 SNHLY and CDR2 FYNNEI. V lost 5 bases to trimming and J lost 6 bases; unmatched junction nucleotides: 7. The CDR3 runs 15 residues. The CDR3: CASSFGQGEGQPQHF. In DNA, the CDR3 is TGTGCCAGCAGTTTTGGACAGGGGGAGGGTCAGCCCCAGCATTTT.

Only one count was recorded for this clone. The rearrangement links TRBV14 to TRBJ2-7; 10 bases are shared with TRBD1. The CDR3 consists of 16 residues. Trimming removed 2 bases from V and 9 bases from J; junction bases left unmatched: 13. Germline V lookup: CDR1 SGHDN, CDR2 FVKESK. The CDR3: CASSQPGGTGVLTQYF. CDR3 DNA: TGTGCCAGCAGCCAACCCGGGGGGACAGGGGTTTTAACGCAGTACTTC.

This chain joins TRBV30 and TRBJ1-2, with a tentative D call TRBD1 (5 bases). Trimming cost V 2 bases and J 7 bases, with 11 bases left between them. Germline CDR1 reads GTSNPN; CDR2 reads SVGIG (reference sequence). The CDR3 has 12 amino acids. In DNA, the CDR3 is TGTGCCTGGAGTAGGGACGAAGCTGGCTACACCTTC. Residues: CAWSRDEAGYTF. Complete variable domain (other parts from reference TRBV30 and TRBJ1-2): SQTIHQWPATLVQPVGSPLSLECTVEGTSNPNLYWYRQAAGRGLQLLFYSVGIGQISSEVPQNLSASRPQDRQFILSSKKLLLSDSGFYLCAWSRDEAGYTFGSGTRLTVV.

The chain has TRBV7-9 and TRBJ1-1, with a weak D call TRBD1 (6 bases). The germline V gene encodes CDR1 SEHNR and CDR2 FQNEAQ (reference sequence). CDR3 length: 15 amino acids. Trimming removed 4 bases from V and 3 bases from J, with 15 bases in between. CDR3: CASSSPRNRDTEAFF. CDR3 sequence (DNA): TGTGCCAGCAGCTCCCCCAGAAACAGGGACACTGAAGCTTTCTTT.

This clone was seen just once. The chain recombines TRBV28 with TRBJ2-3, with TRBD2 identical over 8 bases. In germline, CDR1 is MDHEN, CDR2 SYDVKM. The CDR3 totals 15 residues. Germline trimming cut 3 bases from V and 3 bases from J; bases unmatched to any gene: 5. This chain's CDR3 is CASSFLSGGTDTQYF. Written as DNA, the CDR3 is TGTGCCAGCAGTTTTTTATCGGGGGGGACAGATACGCAGTATTTT.

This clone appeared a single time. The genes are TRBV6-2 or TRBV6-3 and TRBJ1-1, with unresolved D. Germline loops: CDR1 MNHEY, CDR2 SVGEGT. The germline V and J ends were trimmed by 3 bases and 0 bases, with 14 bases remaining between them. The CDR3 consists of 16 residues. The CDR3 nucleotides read TGTGCCAGCAGTTATCGCGGACGGAACATGAACACTGAAGCTTTCTTT. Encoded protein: CASSYRGRNMNTEAFF.

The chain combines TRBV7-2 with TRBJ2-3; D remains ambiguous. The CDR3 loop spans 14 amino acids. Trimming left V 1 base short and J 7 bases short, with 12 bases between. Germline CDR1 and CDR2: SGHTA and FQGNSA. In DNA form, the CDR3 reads TGTGCCAGCAGCTTAGATATGAACCTAAATACGCAGTATTTT. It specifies CASSLDMNLNTQYF.

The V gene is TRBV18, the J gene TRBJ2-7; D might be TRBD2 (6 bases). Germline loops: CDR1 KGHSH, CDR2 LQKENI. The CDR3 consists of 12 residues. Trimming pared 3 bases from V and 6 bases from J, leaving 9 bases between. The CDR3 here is CASSPEGPEQYF. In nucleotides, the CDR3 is TGTGCCAGCTCACCGGAGGGCCCCGAGCAGTACTTC.

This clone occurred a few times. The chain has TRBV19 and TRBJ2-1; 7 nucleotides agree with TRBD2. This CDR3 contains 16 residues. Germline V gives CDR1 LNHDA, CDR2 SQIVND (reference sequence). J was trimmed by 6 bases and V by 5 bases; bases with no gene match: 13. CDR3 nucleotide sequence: TGTGCCAGTAGTTGGGGAGGGTTACCCAGTCTCAATGAGCAGTTCTTC. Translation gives CASSWGGLPSLNEQFF. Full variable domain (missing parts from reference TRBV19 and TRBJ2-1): DGGITQSPKYLFRKEGQNVTLSCEQNLNHDAMYWYRQDPGQGLRLIYYSQIVNDFQKGDIAEGYSVSREKKESFPLTVTSAQKNPTAFYLCASSWGGLPSLNEQFFGPGTRLTVL.